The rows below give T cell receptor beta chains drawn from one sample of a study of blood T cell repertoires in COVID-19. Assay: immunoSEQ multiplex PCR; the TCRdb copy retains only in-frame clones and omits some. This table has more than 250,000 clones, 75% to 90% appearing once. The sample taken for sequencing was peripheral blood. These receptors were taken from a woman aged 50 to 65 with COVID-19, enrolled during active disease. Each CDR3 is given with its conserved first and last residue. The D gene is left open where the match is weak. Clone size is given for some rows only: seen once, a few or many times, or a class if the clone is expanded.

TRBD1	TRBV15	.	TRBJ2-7	TGTGCCACCAGCAGAGGGGGACAGGGGGCTAGGGAGCAGTACTTC	CATSRGGQGAREQYF
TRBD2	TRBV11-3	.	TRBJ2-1	TGTGCCAGCAGCTCCGCTCGGAGCGGGAGCTACAATGAGCAGTTCTTC	CASSSARSGSYNEQFF
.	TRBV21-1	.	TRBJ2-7	TGTGCCAGCAGCCCGGGCGACAGGGACCCCAGGGTAAGGCAGTACTTC	CASSPGDRDPRVRQYF
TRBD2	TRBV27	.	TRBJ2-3	TGTGCCAGCAGTTTATGGCTAGCGGGACGGGTAGATACGCAGTATTTT	CASSLWLAGRVDTQYF
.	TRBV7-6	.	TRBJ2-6	TGTGCCAGCAGCTCTTATGGGGCCAACGTCCTGACTTTC	CASSSYGANVLTF
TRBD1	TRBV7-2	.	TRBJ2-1	TGTGCCAGCAGCCCAGTCGGGACAGGGGGGACTGAGCAGTTCTTC	CASSPVGTGGTEQFF
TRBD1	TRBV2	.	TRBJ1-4	TGTGCCAGCAGGTCGACAGGGGGTAATGAAAAACTGTTTTTT	CASRSTGGNEKLFF
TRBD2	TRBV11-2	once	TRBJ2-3	TGTGCCAGCAGCTTCACATTCCAGACTAGCGGGGGGTTAGATACGCAGTATTTT	CASSFTFQTSGGLDTQYF
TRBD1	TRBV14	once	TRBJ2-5	TGTGCCAGCAGCCAAGGACAGGGGAGGTTTGAGACCCAGTACTTC	CASSQGQGRFETQYF
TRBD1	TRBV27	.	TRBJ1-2	TGTGCCAGCAGGGAGGACAGGGGCGGCTATGGCTACACCTTC	CASREDRGGYGYTF
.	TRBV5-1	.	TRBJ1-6	TGCGCCAGCAAGGAGGGGACCGGTTCACCCCTCCACTTT	CASKEGTGSPLHF
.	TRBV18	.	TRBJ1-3	TGTGCCAGCTCACCAACAGCAGGGTTCCCTGGAAACACCATATATTTT	CASSPTAGFPGNTIYF
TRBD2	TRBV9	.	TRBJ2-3	TGTGCCAGCAGCACCGGACTAGCGGGAGGGCCAGATACGCAGTATTTT	CASSTGLAGGPDTQYF
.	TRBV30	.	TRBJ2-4	TGTGCCTGGAGTGCCGGCGTCAGACTAGCCAAAAACATTCAGTACTTC	CAWSAGVRLAKNIQYF
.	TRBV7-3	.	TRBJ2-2	TGTGCCAGCAGCTTACAACCAGCGGTTACGAACACCGGGGAGCTGTTTTTT	CASSLQPAVTNTGELFF
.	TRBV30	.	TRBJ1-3	TGTGCCTGGAGTGTGGGCCACGGTGGAAACACCATATATTTT	CAWSVGHGGNTIYF
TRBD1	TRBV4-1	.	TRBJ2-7	TGCGCCAGCAGCCAAACGCCGGGACAGGGGATCTCCTACGAGCAGTACTTC	CASSQTPGQGISYEQYF
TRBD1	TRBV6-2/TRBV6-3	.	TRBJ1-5	TGTGCCAGCAGCCGGACAGGGTCCGGCGGCTCTTATAGCAATCAGCCCCAGCATTTT	CASSRTGSGGSYSNQPQHF
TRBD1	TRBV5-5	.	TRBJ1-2	TGTGCCAGCAGCTTGGTTGGGGGACAGGAGCCGTATGGCTACACCTTC	CASSLVGGQEPYGYTF
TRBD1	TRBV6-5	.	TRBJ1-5	TGTGCCAGCAGGGACGGACAGGGGCGCAATCAGCCCCAGCATTTT	CASRDGQGRNQPQHF
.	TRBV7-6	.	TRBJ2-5	TGTGCCAGCAGCTTAGCGGGGGCGGAGACCCAGTACTTC	CASSLAGAETQYF
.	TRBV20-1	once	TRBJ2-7	TGCAGTGCTAATCGGGGGATGGAGCAGTACTTC	CSANRGMEQYF
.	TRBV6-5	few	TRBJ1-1	TGTGCCAGCAGACCACATGGTACGTACACTGAAGCTTTCTTT	CASRPHGTYTEAFF
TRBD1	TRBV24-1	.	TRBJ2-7	TGTGCCACCAGTGATTCCGGGACAGGGATGTCGGGCCACGAGCAGTACTTC	CATSDSGTGMSGHEQYF